The TCR beta chain described here comes from a study of blood T cell repertoires in COVID-19. Study-level information: Spain, Italy and the United States supplied samples that represented acute and convalescent COVID-19.

The germline V gene encodes CDR1 MNHEY and CDR2 SMNVEV (reference sequence). The ends were cut back, 1 base at V and 4 bases at J, with 8 bases in the middle. This CDR3 has 13 amino acids. The authors' processing: Amplifying reference gene primers gave estimates of nucleated cell counts. Repertoires were generated with immunoSEQ multiplex PCR, while TCRdb's copy carries only in-frame clones and drops some. The V and J calls and the clone size are those of that table, but D and trimming were determined from the DNA. Among approximately 120,000 clones listed, approximately 81% were seen once. Followed longitudinally, the Seattle patients had been enrolled during active infection.

The receptor was derived from an older man with COVID-19, enrolled during active disease. The V and J genes are TRBV27 and TRBJ2-7, with D possibly TRBD1 on 6 matching bases. Material for sequencing was peripheral blood. The CDR3 loop is CASSLLQGYEQYF. Written as DNA, the CDR3 is TGTGCCAGCAGTTTATTACAGGGATACGAGCAGTACTTC.